This T cell receptor beta chain was sequenced in a study of identical twins. TCRdb reprocessed the 5' RACE reads with MiXCR, giving one entry per CDR3 protein. The repertoire includes 250,000 to 300,000 distinct CDR3 sequences, 6.5% to 9.5% of them detected once, and around 3% sits in the top ten. Germline values: CDR1 MNHEY, CDR2 SVGAGI. CDR3 length: 16 residues. Trimming took 2 bases from V and 6 from J; bases not matched to a gene: 8. The same data also contributed to another study, on yellow fever vaccine responses in identical twins. That work contributes: It has been reported that, in twins, the vaccine T cell response seemed partly convergent and partly personalized.

V and J are TRBV6-5 and TRBJ2-1; 9 bases are shared with TRBD1. The sequence came from a woman aged 18-29 years in good health. The sample taken for sequencing was CD8+ T cells sorted from blood. The DNA for the CDR3 is TGTGCCAGCAGTTACCCCGGGACAGGGATAGGCAATGAGCAGTTCTTC. Encoded protein: CASSYPGTGIGNEQFF.